Each of the 24 T cell receptor beta chains below was sequenced from the same sample in a study of shared clonotypes between healthy human individuals. Naive-designated CD8 cells lacked CD45RO, were positively enriched for CCR7, and omitted terminally differentiated effector memory CD45RA+ cells. Method: immunoSEQ multiplex PCR; TCRdb's copy keeps in-frame clones and lacks some. The sample has some 2 million clones; around 96% are singletons. The specimen sequenced was naive CD8+ T cells sorted from blood. These receptors came from a man between 18 and 29 years old in good health.

The V and J genes are TRBV27 and TRBJ2-7; 8 nucleotides line up with TRBD1. CDR1 is MNHEY, CDR2 SMNVEV, per germline (reference sequence). This CDR3 is 13 amino acids long. V was pared by 6 bases and J by 2 bases, with 3 bases of the junction left unmatched. DNA for the CDR3: TGTGCCAGCAGATGGACAGGGACCTACGAGCAGTACTTC. Protein sequence: CASRWTGTYEQYF.

A remark on this clone: Other DNA sequences in the sample encode the same CDR3. The V and J genes are TRBV7-9 and TRBJ2-7, with 7 bases matching TRBD1. Per the germline V gene, CDR1 is SEHNR and CDR2 is FQNEAQ (reference sequence). Trimming at V came to 1 base and at J to 3 bases, leaving 3 bases not matched to a gene. This CDR3 region has 14 residues. The CDR3 DNA sequence: TGTGCCAGCAGCTTAGGGACAGGTTTCTACGAGCAGTACTTC. Residues: CASSLGTGFYEQYF. The entire variable domain, with the rest obtained from reference TRBV7-9 and TRBJ2-7, is as follows: DTGVSQNPRHKITKRGQNVTFRCDPISEHNRLYWYRQTLGQGPEFLTYFQNEAQLEKSRLLSDRFSAERPKGSFSTLEIQRTEQGDSAMYLCASSLGTGFYEQYFGPGTRLTVT.

This chain joins TRBV6-5 and TRBJ1-6; 7 nucleotides agree with TRBD1. This CDR3 spans 16 amino acids. The V gene's germline CDR1 is MNHEY and CDR2 SVGAGI. V was pared by 3 bases and J by 9 bases, with 11 bases of the junction left unmatched. The CDR3 protein is CASSYSPGGVGSPLHF. CDR3 nucleotides: TGTGCCAGCAGTTATTCCCCAGGGGGAGTAGGTTCACCCCTCCACTTT.

V is TRBV5-3 and J is TRBJ1-4, with TRBD1 identical over 8 bases. TRBV5-3 is known as an ORF, though its function is uncertain. After removal of 4 bases from V and 8 bases from J, the junction contained 7 bases not matched to a gene. CDR3 length: 14 amino acids. CDR3 amino acids: CARSQGQVREKLFF. DNA for the CDR3: TGTGCCAGAAGCCAGGGACAGGTGCGGGAAAAACTGTTTTTT.

This chain uses TRBV30 with TRBJ2-3; 7 nucleotides align to TRBD2. CDR1 is GTSNPN, CDR2 SVGIG, per germline (reference sequence). Germline trimming cut 4 bases from V and 1 base from J; bases unmatched to any gene: 5. The CDR3 length is 14 residues. The CDR3 here is CAWTMGGGTDTQYF. Here the CDR3 DNA reads TGTGCCTGGACGATGGGGGGGGGCACAGATACGCAGTATTTT.

The chain couples TRBV18 to TRBJ2-2; TRBD2 aligns across 7 bases. The CDR3 is made up of 16 amino acids. CDR1 is KGHSH, CDR2 LQKENI, per germline. V shed 3 bases, J shed 0 bases, and the junction held 4 bases outside the gene matches. The CDR3 DNA reads as TGTGCCAGCTCACCTCCCCTAGCGGCGAACACCGGGGAGCTGTTTTTT. Translated: CASSPPLAANTGELFF.

This clone occurred a few times. The chain recombines TRBV7-9 with TRBJ2-7; D unresolved. This CDR3 is 12 amino acids long. Germline lookup yields CDR1 SEHNR and CDR2 FQNEAQ (reference sequence). V lost 1 base and J 8 bases, leaving 9 bases between the germline ends. In nucleotides, the CDR3 is TGTGCCAGCAGCTTAGATGGGGTCCAGCAGTACTTC. This translates into CASSLDGVQQYF.

The CDR3 sequence: CATSRVPSGGPGYNEQFF. The CDR3 DNA follows: TGTGCCACCAGCAGAGTCCCTAGCGGGGGGCCGGGATACAATGAGCAGTTCTTC. The chain employs TRBV15 and TRBJ2-1, with 11 bases identical to TRBD2. CDR1 LNHNV and CDR2 YYDKDF come from the germline V gene (reference sequence). Trimming took 1 base from V and 4 from J; bases not matched to a gene: 9. The CDR3 extends over 18 amino acids.

The rearrangement links TRBV9 to TRBJ2-5; TRBD1 matches at 7 bases. Unmatched junction bases numbered 6, after V lost 4 bases and J lost 0 bases. The CDR3 sequence is 15 residues long. Germline V lookup: CDR1 SGDLS, CDR2 YYNGEE. The CDR3 loop is CASSPGTAYQETQYF. CDR3 nucleotide sequence: TGTGCCAGCAGCCCGGGGACAGCGTACCAAGAGACCCAGTACTTC.

The chain has TRBV29-1 and TRBJ2-1; D gene uncertain. Germline loops: CDR1 SQVTM, CDR2 ANQGSEA. The ends were cut back, 4 bases at V and 8 bases at J, with 9 bases in the middle. This CDR3 spans 11 amino acids. CDR3 sequence reads: CSVAIIDEQFF. In nucleotides, the CDR3 is TGCAGCGTTGCTATTATCGATGAGCAGTTCTTC.

This chain connects TRBV29-1 to TRBJ2-3; 9 nucleotides agree with TRBD2. Germline V CDR1 and CDR2: SQVTM, ANQGSEA. V lost 4 bases to trimming and J lost 0 bases; unmatched junction nucleotides: 2. CDR3 length equals 14 residues. The CDR3 here is CSVATSGSTDTQYF. The CDR3 region has the DNA TGCAGCGTTGCGACTAGCGGAAGCACAGATACGCAGTATTTT.

V is TRBV7-9 and J is TRBJ1-2, with D hard to call. Per the germline V gene, CDR1 is SEHNR and CDR2 is FQNEAQ (reference sequence). CDR3 length: 15 amino acids. V lost 1 base and J lost 0, with 9 bases in between. CDR3: CASSLDGVPNYGYTF. CDR3 nucleotides: TGTGCCAGCAGCTTAGACGGGGTTCCTAACTATGGCTACACCTTC.

V gene TRBV28 combines with J gene TRBJ2-7; 7 nucleotides agree with TRBD2. The CDR3 has 15 amino acids. Germline CDR1 MDHEN, CDR2 SYDVKM. The V segment lost 1 base and the J segment 4 bases; nucleotides outside the gene matches: 7. The CDR3 region is CASSLSRRREYEQYF. The DNA of the CDR3 is TGTGCCAGCAGTTTATCCCGGCGGCGGGAGTACGAGCAGTACTTC.

Comments on this clone: The same CDR3 is also encoded by other DNA sequences in this sample. The genes are TRBV4-3 and TRBJ2-7; D remains ambiguous. Between the trimmed V and J ends, which lost 0 bases and 0 bases, there was a span of 9 bases. The germline V gene has CDR1 LGHNA and CDR2 YSLEER. This CDR3 has 15 residues. The CDR3 is CASSQDGGGSYEQYF. CDR3 coding DNA: TGCGCCAGCAGCCAAGATGGTGGCGGCTCCTACGAGCAGTACTTC.

This clone was counted a single time. The CDR3 protein is CASSLDVATYEQYF. CDR3 sequence (DNA): TGTGCCAGCAGCCTAGACGTGGCCACCTACGAGCAGTACTTC. The V gene is TRBV7-9, the J gene TRBJ2-7; D is unclear. The CDR3 consists of 14 residues. V dropped 5 bases and J dropped 2 bases, with 13 bases sitting between them. The germline gives CDR1 SEHNR, CDR2 FQNEAQ (reference sequence).

The genes are TRBV7-4 and TRBJ2-7; the D gene is possibly TRBD2 (5 bases). Deletions cut 5 bases from V and 0 bases from J, with 8 bases between. Looked up from germline, CDR1 is SGHVT and CDR2 is SQSDAQ. This CDR3 has 13 amino acids. The CDR3 sequence is CASSADYSYEQYF. In nucleotides, the CDR3 is TGTGCCAGCAGCGCCGACTACTCCTACGAGCAGTACTTC. The full variable domain, its missing parts supplied by reference TRBV7-4 and TRBJ2-7, is GAGVSQSPRYKVAKRGRDVALRCDSISGHVTLYWYRQTLGQGSEVLTYSQSDAQRDKSGRPSGRFSAERPERSVSTLKIQRTEQGDSAVYLCASSADYSYEQYFGPGTRLTVT.

The chain uses TRBV25-1 and TRBJ2-1; 13 bases align to TRBD2. With 8 bases clipped from V and 4 bases from J, the junction kept 8 bases outside the gene matches. The CDR3 consists of 16 residues. Germline V gene sequence: CDR1 MGHDK, CDR2 SYGVNS. For the CDR3, the DNA is TGTGCCAGCGAAATTCCGGGACTAGCGGGATACAATGAGCAGTTCTTC. Its protein product is CASEIPGLAGYNEQFF.

Worth noting for this clone: Other DNA sequences in this specimen translate into the identical CDR3. This chain links TRBV5-6 with TRBJ2-7, with D uncertain. Germline CDR1 and CDR2: SGHDT and YYEEEE. The CDR3 sequence is 13 residues long. The V gene lost 0 bases and the J gene lost 3 bases, with 7 bases spanning the gap. CDR3 DNA: TGTGCCAGCAGCTTGGCCGTCAGCTACGAGCAGTACTTC. It yields the protein CASSLAVSYEQYF.

The chain combines TRBV7-9 with TRBJ2-1; D uncertain. The CDR3 has 12 amino acids. CDR1 is SEHNR, CDR2 FQNEAQ, per germline (reference sequence). The V and J ends lost 3 bases and 4 bases respectively, with 4 bases between them. The CDR3 loop reads CASSFRYNEQFF. As DNA, the CDR3 is TGTGCCAGCAGCTTTCGGTACAATGAGCAGTTCTTC. Using reference TRBV7-9 and TRBJ2-1 for the parts outside the CDR3, the full variable domain is DTGVSQNPRHKITKRGQNVTFRCDPISEHNRLYWYRQTLGQGPEFLTYFQNEAQLEKSRLLSDRFSAERPKGSFSTLEIQRTEQGDSAMYLCASSFRYNEQFFGPGTRLTVL.

The chain carries TRBV5-8 and TRBJ2-7; TRBD1 might be the D (6 bases). CDR1 and CDR2 (germline): SGHTS, YDEGEE. The CDR3 runs to 18 residues. V dropped 3 bases and J dropped 1 base, with 23 bases sitting between them. The CDR3 DNA is TGTGCCAGCAGCTCTCCGGGACAAGGGGTCCCTCCATCCTACGAGCAGTACTTC. Its translation: CASSSPGQGVPPSYEQYF.

The genes are TRBV27 and TRBJ1-6, with a weak D call TRBD1 (6 bases). Germline loops: CDR1 MNHEY, CDR2 SMNVEV (reference sequence). The CDR3 is 14 residues long. Trimming removed 3 bases from V and 8 bases from J, with 11 bases in between. For the CDR3, the DNA is TGTGCCAGCAGTTTCCAGGGGTCGGATTCACCCCTCCACTTT. Translating gives CASSFQGSDSPLHF.

This chain joins TRBV5-1 and TRBJ2-7, with 7 nucleotides matching TRBD2. The CDR3 runs to 20 residues. V dropped 0 bases and J dropped 4; count of bases not matched to a gene: 22. In germline, CDR1 is SGHRS, CDR2 YFSETQ. In nucleotides, the CDR3 is TGCGCCAGCAGCTTGGGATCCGACGGGACCGAAGATGGGAGGGAATACGAGCAGTACTTC. Amino acid sequence: CASSLGSDGTEDGREYEQYF.

V is TRBV7-9 and J is TRBJ2-1; tentatively, D is TRBD2 (5 bases). The CDR3 spans 14 residues. Germline CDR1 SEHNR, CDR2 FQNEAQ (reference sequence). The germline V and J ends were trimmed by 4 bases and 3 bases, with 10 bases remaining between them. Here the CDR3 reads CASSSHRDYNEQFF. DNA for the CDR3: TGTGCCAGCAGCTCACACCGGGACTACAATGAGCAGTTCTTC.

CDR3 nucleotide sequence: TGTGCCAGCTGCCAGGGGGGTTATGGTGACAATGAGCAGTTCTTC. It codes for CASCQGGYGDNEQFF. The rearrangement links TRBV7-9 to TRBJ2-1, with D perhaps TRBD1 (7 bases). CDR3 length: 15 residues. The germline V gene has CDR1 SEHNR and CDR2 FQNEAQ (reference sequence). The ends were cut back, 8 bases at V and 5 bases at J, with 19 bases in the middle.